This TCR beta chain was sequenced for a study of blood T cell repertoires in COVID-19. Study-level background: Both acute and convalescent COVID-19 samples were obtained from the United States, Italy and Spain. PBMCs, B-cell-depleted T cells, or T cells provided the cDNA or gDNA that made up the material.

Participants were placed into cohorts based on the clinical history they reported. The assay was immunoSEQ multiplex PCR, and TCRdb's table has in-frame clones only and misses some. The table has about 210,000 clones, 65% to 90% seen once. The junction had 8 bases not matched to a gene; V was cut back by 2 bases and J by 7 bases. The CDR3 sequence is 16 residues long. CDR1 SGHAT and CDR2 FQNNGV come from the germline V gene. The sequence was obtained from a woman aged 50 to 60 with acute COVID-19. The chain combines TRBV11-2 with TRBJ1-6; 7 nucleotides match TRBD1. Sequenced material: PBMCs or T cells enriched from blood (not recorded which). The CDR3: CASSLNIRDRNSPLHF. CDR3 sequence (DNA): TGTGCCAGCAGCTTAAACATCCGGGACAGAAATTCACCCCTCCACTTT.